The 10 T cell receptor beta chains presented below share a single source sample, sequenced in a study of T cells in women clearing cervical HPV infection (dated by TCRdb to the late 2010s). Library preparation was by the immunoSEQ multiplex PCR assay. The source is immuneACCESS, and TCRdb retained only in-frame sequences with V and J called. Part of the clones is not carried over; for the studies checked, unresolved V genes explain less than half of this, and the remainder is unexplained. The table kept for this sample lists about 22,000 clones. About 5% of the sample goes to the ten largest clones. The specimen sequenced was blood buffy coat. All receptors come from a woman between 18 and 75 years old with a cervical HPV16 infection that either progressed to CIN3+ or cleared (not recorded which).

As regards this clone: The read halts 3 residues ahead of the CDR3 end, with the missing end drawn from the germline J gene. V usage is TRBV19 and J usage is TRBJ2-4; TRBD2 agrees at 12 bases. J gave up 1 base and V 7 bases, and 14 bases lay outside the gene matches. The CDR3 spans 19 residues. The germline V gene has CDR1 LNHDA and CDR2 SQIVND (reference sequence). The CDR3 DNA, read in part, is TGTGCCAGTACTCACAGGGGGCTAGCGGGGGGGCGTGCCAAAAACATT. Protein: CASTHRGLAGGRAKNI. The entire CDR3 protein is CASTHRGLAGGRAKNIQYF.

As regards this clone: The read halts 3 residues ahead of the CDR3 end, with the missing end drawn from the germline J gene. This chain uses TRBV7-2 with TRBJ2-1; D gene uncertain. The length of the CDR3 is 15 residues. V shed 0 bases and J shed 6 bases, with 12 bases lying between them. Germline V CDR1 and CDR2: SGHTA, FQGNSA. The DNA read from the CDR3 is TGTGCCAGCAGCTTAGCGCCGGGTCCTCCCAATGAG. Amino acids: CASSLAPGPPNE. The full CDR3 protein is CASSLAPGPPNEQFF.

In regard to this clone: The CDR3 end is not reached by the read, which stops 3 residues before it; the germline J gene fills it in. This rearrangement joins TRBV12-3 or TRBV12-4 to TRBJ2-1; D not certain. V lost 3 bases and J 8 bases, leaving 5 bases between the germline ends. CDR3 length equals 11 residues. The CDR3 sequence: CASSFSDEQFF. The sequenced CDR3 bases are TGTGCCAGCAGTTTTTCCGATGAG.

For this clone: Read sequence stops 3 residues before the CDR3 end, and the germline J gene provides the missing end. The chain employs TRBV10-3 and TRBJ2-7; D possibly corresponds to TRBD1 (5 bases). The CDR3 is 12 residues long. V dropped 9 bases and J dropped 5 bases, with 14 bases sitting between them. Germline V gives CDR1 ENHRY, CDR2 SYGVKD. Incomplete CDR3 DNA: TGTGCCATTTTGACAGTAAGCAACGAG. This translates into CAILTVSNE. The full CDR3 sequence reads CAILTVSNEQYF.

A note on this clone: From the germline J gene comes the end of the CDR3, since the read stops 3 residues before it. This chain uses TRBV7-3 with TRBJ1-1; TRBD1 aligns across 8 bases. The germline V gene has CDR1 SGHTA and CDR2 FQGTGA. CDR3 size: 15 residues. Germline trimming cut 4 bases from V and 3 bases from J; bases unmatched to any gene: 7. This CDR3 reads CASSYKGQDDTEAFF. Incomplete CDR3 DNA: TGTGCCAGCAGCTACAAGGGACAGGACGACACTGAA.

By frequency, this clone registers medium-sized. The read comes to an end 3 residues before the CDR3 does, leaving the germline J gene to fill in the end. This chain uses TRBV18 with TRBJ2-5; D might be TRBD1 (6 bases). The CDR3 has 15 amino acids. V was clipped by 4 bases and J by 3 bases, with 15 bases between them. The germline V gene has CDR1 KGHSH and CDR2 LQKENI. The CDR3 loop is CASSLRMTGEETQYF. The sequenced CDR3 bases are TGTGCCAGCTCACTACGAATGACAGGCGAAGAGACC.

Turning to this clone: Read sequence stops 3 residues before the CDR3 end, and the germline J gene provides the missing end. This sequence joins TRBV18 and TRBJ1-2, with 7 bases identical to TRBD1. The germline CDR1 and CDR2 sequences are KGHSH and LQKENI. The CDR3 loop spans 16 amino acids. Incomplete CDR3 DNA: TGTGCCAGCTCACCACCGAACGGACAGGCAACCTACGAC. Its translation: CASSPPNGQATYD. The full CDR3 protein is CASSPPNGQATYDYTF. Complete variable domain (other parts from reference TRBV18 and TRBJ1-2): NAGVMQNPRHLVRRRGQEARLRCSPMKGHSHVYWYRQLPEEGLKFMVYLQKENIIDESGMPKERFSAEFPKEGPSILRIQQVVRGDSAAYFCASSPPNGQATYDYTFGSGTRLTVV.

Comment on this clone: Read data end 3 residues before the CDR3 end; the end is taken from the germline J gene. V gene TRBV5-1 combines with J gene TRBJ2-7; weak D call: TRBD1 (5 bases). Trimming removed 2 bases from V and 0 bases from J, with 9 bases in between. Germline CDR1 and CDR2: SGHRS and YFSETQ. The length of the CDR3 is 14 residues. CDR3 protein: CASSFLQGSYEQYF. Incomplete CDR3 DNA: TGCGCCAGCAGCTTTTTGCAGGGCTCCTACGAG.

Worth noting for this clone: The read stops 3 residues short of the end of the CDR3; the missing end is completed from the germline J gene. The chain couples TRBV19 to TRBJ2-3; 8 bases map to TRBD2. Per the germline V gene, CDR1 is LNHDA and CDR2 is SQIVND (reference sequence). The CDR3 totals 16 residues. The covered CDR3 bases are TGTGCCAGTACCGGAGGGCGGGGGGTACCGGGGGAGACG. Amino acids: CASTGGRGVPGET. The full CDR3 reads CASTGGRGVPGETQYF.

Concerning this clone: The read finishes 3 residues shy of the CDR3 end, and the germline J gene is used to complete it. The chain has TRBV29-1 and TRBJ1-4; TRBD1 agrees at 7 bases. CDR3 size: 14 residues. V lost 4 bases to trimming and J lost 0 bases; unmatched junction nucleotides: 2. CDR1 SQVTM and CDR2 ANQGSEA come from the germline V gene. CDR3 DNA (partial): TGCAGCGTTGGGGGACAGACAACTAATGAAAAA. Encoded protein: CSVGGQTTNEK. The whole CDR3 region reads CSVGGQTTNEKLFF.